This T cell receptor beta chain emerged from a study of blood T cell repertoires in COVID-19 (dated by TCRdb to about 2020). Turning to the overall study: The collaborator samples originated in the United States, Italy and Spain and spanned the acute and convalescent phases of COVID-19. The dataset comprised deeply sampled blood TCRbeta repertoires from subjects exposed to, actively infected with, or recovered from COVID-19. The prospective study material was composed of cDNA or gDNA derived from T cells, B-cell-depleted T cells, or PBMCs. Where available, HLA class I and class II types were taken from metadata supplied by the sample provider and were not determined by assay-based typing. Samples came from the ongoing ImmuneRACE study (first 160 participants) plus 1,254 subjects from 6 global collaborators. The repertoires were released in a freely available public database intended as a resource for research on the immune response to SARS-CoV-2. The sample metadata nearly always contained a de-identified subject ID, COVID-19 status, age in years and sex. The study at large found these results: Clinical and demographic metadata were provided uncurated, with the amount varying by source and participant.

The immunoSEQ Assay, a bias-controlled multiplex PCR, was used to amplify TCRbeta CDR3 regions from genomic DNA. From the authors' description of their analysis: Nucleated cell counts per sample were estimated from amplification of reference gene primers within the assay. To quantify the absolute abundance of each unique TCRbeta CDR3 rearrangement, sequence reads were collapsed and filtered. For each sample, productive Simpson clonality was calculated as the square root of Simpson's diversity index over productive rearrangements. TCRdb obtained this table from immuneACCESS and retained in-frame rearrangements with V and J assigned. These tables miss some clones; where compared with another copy, unresolved V genes account for less than half of the shortfall, and the remainder is unexplained. V, J and clone size reflect that table, while D and trimming were determined from the DNA. For this sample the table gives fewer than 150,000 clones, of which 70% to 90% were detected only once. Of the sample, about a sixth is held by the ten largest clones.

Details on this clone: The specificity of this receptor is unknown. There are no base qualities to consult, and no much larger clone falls within one base.

In the germline V gene, CDR1 corresponds to MNHEY and CDR2 to SVGEGT. V is pruned by 2 bases and J by 3 bases, leaving 5 bases of the junction without a gene match. The CDR3 measures 15 amino acids from cysteine to phenylalanine. Only the CDR3 DNA is retained, 45 bases long and in frame from the first base. A second Seattle source provided samples from volunteer blood donors who had recovered from COVID-19. Collaborating institutions collected whole blood in K2EDTA tubes following their own protocols. For TCRbeta analysis, collaborators shipped samples in one of three forms: frozen whole blood, isolated PBMCs, or DNA extracted from either of those sample types.

Material: peripheral blood. This TCR derives from a woman between 45 and 65 years old who had recovered from COVID-19. The rearranged chain carries TRBV6-2 or TRBV6-3 and TRBJ2-7, with TRBD2 matching 9 junction bases. The nucleotide sequence is given as TGTGCCAGCAGTTACCTCGCTAGCGGGAACTACGAGCAGTACTTC. This encodes CASSYLASGNYEQYF.